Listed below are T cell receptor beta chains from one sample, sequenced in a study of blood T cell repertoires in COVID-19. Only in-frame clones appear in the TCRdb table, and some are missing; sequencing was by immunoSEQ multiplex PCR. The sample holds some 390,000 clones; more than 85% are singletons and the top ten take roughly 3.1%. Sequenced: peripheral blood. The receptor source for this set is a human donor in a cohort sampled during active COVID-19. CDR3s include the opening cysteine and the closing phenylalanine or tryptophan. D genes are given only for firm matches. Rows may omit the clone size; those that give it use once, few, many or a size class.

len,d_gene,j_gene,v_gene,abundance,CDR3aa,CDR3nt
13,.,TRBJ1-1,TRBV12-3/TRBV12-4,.,CASSLGRVAEAFF,TGTGCCAGCAGTTTAGGGAGGGTCGCTGAAGCTTTCTTT
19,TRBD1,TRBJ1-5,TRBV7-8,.,CASSSRFPTGGLSNQPQHF,TGTGCCAGCAGCTCCCGATTTCCGACAGGGGGCCTGAGCAATCAGCCCCAGCATTTT
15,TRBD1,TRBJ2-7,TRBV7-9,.,CASSRSRDSPYEQYF,TGTGCCAGCAGCCGCTCCAGGGACAGTCCCTACGAGCAGTACTTC
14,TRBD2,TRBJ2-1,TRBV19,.,CASSMGLAYNEQFF,TGTGCCAGTAGTATGGGACTAGCCTACAATGAGCAGTTCTTC
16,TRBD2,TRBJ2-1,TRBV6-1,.,CASSEILASGRHEQFF,TGTGCCAGCAGTGAAATATTGGCTAGCGGGAGACATGAGCAGTTCTTC
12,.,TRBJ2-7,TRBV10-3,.,CAISQVSYEQYF,TGTGCCATCAGCCAGGTTTCCTACGAGCAGTACTTC
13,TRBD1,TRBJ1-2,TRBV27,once,CASTRGGNYGYTF,TGTGCCAGCACCCGAGGGGGCAACTATGGCTACACCTTC
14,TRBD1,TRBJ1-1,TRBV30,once,CASSDRVMNTEAFF,TGTGCCTCCTCGGACAGGGTGATGAACACTGAAGCTTTCTTT
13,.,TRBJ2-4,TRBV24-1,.,CATSNLWGGIQYF,TGTGCCACCAGTAATTTGTGGGGCGGCATTCAGTACTTC
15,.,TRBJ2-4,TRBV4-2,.,CASSQGWERTDIQYF,TGTGCCAGCAGCCAAGGGTGGGAGCGTACGGACATTCAGTACTTC
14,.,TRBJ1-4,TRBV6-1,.,CASSERDLREKLFF,TGTGCCAGCAGTGAACGCGATCTTCGTGAAAAACTGTTTTTT
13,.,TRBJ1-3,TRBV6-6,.,CASSYRREVTIYF,TGTGCCAGCAGTTACCGGAGGGAGGTAACCATATATTTT
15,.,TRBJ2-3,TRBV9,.,CASSVGGGDTDTQYF,TGTGCCAGCAGCGTCGGAGGGGGGGACACAGATACGCAGTATTTT
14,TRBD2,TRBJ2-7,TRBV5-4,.,CASSFGGGLYEQYF,TGTGCCAGCAGCTTCGGCGGGGGTCTCTACGAGCAGTACTTC
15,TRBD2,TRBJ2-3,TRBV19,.,CASSIGGGITDTQYF,TGTGCCAGTAGTATCGGCGGGGGGATCACAGATACGCAGTATTTT
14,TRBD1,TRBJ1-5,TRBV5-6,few,CASSSRGLDQPQHF,TGTGCCAGCAGCTCTAGGGGGCTTGATCAGCCCCAGCATTTT
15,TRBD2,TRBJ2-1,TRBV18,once,CASSPGLAGANEQFF,TGTGCCAGCTCACCCGGGTTGGCGGGAGCGAATGAGCAGTTCTTC
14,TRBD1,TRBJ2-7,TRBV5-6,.,CASSLYGQGYEQYF,TGTGCCAGCAGCTTGTACGGACAGGGATACGAGCAGTACTTC
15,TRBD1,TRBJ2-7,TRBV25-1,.,CASSANRGPSYEQYF,TGTGCCAGCAGTGCAAACAGGGGGCCCTCCTACGAGCAGTACTTC
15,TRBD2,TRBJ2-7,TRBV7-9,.,CASSLPGLADSEQYF,TGTGCCAGCAGCTTGCCGGGACTAGCGGATTCCGAGCAGTACTTC
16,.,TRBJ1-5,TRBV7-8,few,CASSLALSRFAQPQHF,TGTGCCAGCAGCTTAGCGCTTTCCCGGTTTGCTCAGCCCCAGCATTTT
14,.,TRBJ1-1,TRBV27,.,CASRPQGGNTEAFF,TGTGCCAGCAGACCCCAGGGAGGGAACACTGAAGCTTTCTTT
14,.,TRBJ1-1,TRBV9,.,CASSVGPSGTEAFF,TGTGCCAGCAGCGTAGGCCCGTCCGGCACTGAAGCTTTCTTT
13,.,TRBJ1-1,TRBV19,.,CASNVNLNTEAFF,TGTGCCAGTAACGTAAACTTGAACACTGAAGCTTTCTTT
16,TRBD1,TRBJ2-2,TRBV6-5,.,CASSYSGTANTGELFF,TGTGCCAGCAGTTACTCAGGGACAGCGAACACCGGGGAGCTGTTTTTT
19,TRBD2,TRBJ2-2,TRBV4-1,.,CASSPGTGTSGSATGELFF,TGCGCCAGCAGCCCAGGGACTGGGACTAGCGGGAGTGCCACCGGGGAGCTGTTTTTT
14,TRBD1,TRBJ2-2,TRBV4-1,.,CASSQDRVTGELFF,TGCGCCAGCAGCCAGGACAGGGTCACCGGGGAGCTGTTTTTT
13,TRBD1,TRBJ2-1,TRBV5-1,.,CASSQDRVNEQFF,TGCGCCAGCAGCCAGGACAGGGTCAATGAGCAGTTCTTC
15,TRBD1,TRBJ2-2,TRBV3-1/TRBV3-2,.,CASSRGQGATGELFF,TGTGCCAGCAGCCGGGGACAGGGGGCCACCGGGGAGCTGTTTTTT
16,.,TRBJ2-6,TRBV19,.,CASSIDGGSGANVLTF,TGTGCCAGTAGTATAGATGGGGGGTCTGGGGCCAACGTCCTGACTTTC
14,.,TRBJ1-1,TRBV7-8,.,CASSSRGGNTEAFF,TGTGCCAGCAGCTCCCGGGGAGGGAACACTGAAGCTTTCTTT